This T cell receptor (beta chain) was captured by sequencing in a study of T cell responses to AZD1222 COVID-19 vaccine. Clones were sequenced by immunoSEQ multiplex PCR, and TCRdb holds only the in-frame ones, with some missing. The sample lists 100,000 to 150,000 clones, 88% occurring once. The CDR3 loop spans 16 amino acids. Germline lookup yields CDR1 SGHVS and CDR2 FQNEAQ. The V segment lost 7 bases and the J segment 5 bases; nucleotides outside the gene matches: 8. This clone was seen once. The TCR originated in an adult in good health. This sample comprised peripheral blood, obtained on day 0 of AZD1222 vaccination. This chain joins TRBV7-8 and TRBJ2-3; TRBD2 agrees at 14 bases. The CDR3 nucleotides are TGTGCCAGCATCCCCACGACTAGCGGGGGGGTAGATACGCAGTATTTT. Amino acid sequence: CASIPTTSGGVDTQYF. Full variable domain (missing parts from reference TRBV7-8 and TRBJ2-3): GAGVSQSPRYKVAKRGQDVALRCDPISGHVSLFWYQQALGQGPEFLTYFQNEAQLDKSGLPSDRFFAERPEGSVSTLKIQRTQQEDSAVYLCASIPTTSGGVDTQYFGPGTRLTVL.